Listed below are T cell receptor beta chains from one sample, sequenced in a study of shared clonotypes between healthy human individuals. Data came from immunoSEQ multiplex PCR; TCRdb stores just in-frame clones and leaves some out. The data show 450,000 to 600,000 clones, with 60% to 85% seen just once and approximately 13% held by the top ten. Sequencing was performed on PBMCs. The source is a woman between 40 and 50 years old in good health. Some clones in this sample may be carry-over from other donors' samples. The CDR3 runs from the conserved cysteine through the conserved F or W. The order of the fields is clone size, D gene, J gene, V gene, CDR3 protein, CDR3 DNA. The D gene is left open where the match is weak. Not every row has a clone size; where given, it reads once, few, many or a size class.

clone_size: NA; d_call: TRBD1; j_call: TRBJ1-1; v_call: TRBV30; cdr3_aa: CAWYPGQANTEAFF; cdr3_nt: TGTGCCTGGTATCCGGGACAGGCCAACACTGAAGCTTTCTTT
clone_size: few; d_call: TRBD1; j_call: TRBJ1-1; v_call: TRBV29-1; cdr3_aa: CSAMTGGNTEAFF; cdr3_nt: TGCAGCGCGATGACAGGGGGCAACACTGAAGCTTTCTTT
clone_size: NA; d_call: NA; j_call: TRBJ2-7; v_call: TRBV7-9; cdr3_aa: CASSGPRIQYEQYF; cdr3_nt: TGTGCCAGCAGCGGACCACGCATTCAATACGAGCAGTACTTC
clone_size: once; d_call: TRBD1; j_call: TRBJ2-1; v_call: TRBV9; cdr3_aa: CASSVRGLSYNEQFF; cdr3_nt: TGTGCCAGCAGCGTAAGGGGGCTCTCCTACAATGAGCAGTTCTTC
clone_size: NA; d_call: TRBD1; j_call: TRBJ2-7; v_call: TRBV27; cdr3_aa: CASRTGTGNEQYF; cdr3_nt: TGTGCCAGCCGGACAGGGACAGGTAACGAGCAGTACTTC
clone_size: few; d_call: NA; j_call: TRBJ2-6; v_call: TRBV7-3; cdr3_aa: CASSIGVPSGANVLTF; cdr3_nt: TGTGCCAGCAGCATAGGGGTTCCCTCTGGGGCCAACGTCCTGACTTTC
clone_size: NA; d_call: TRBD2; j_call: TRBJ2-7; v_call: TRBV5-4; cdr3_aa: CASSLWLAGSNNEQYF; cdr3_nt: TGTGCCAGCAGCTTGTGGCTAGCGGGATCTAACAACGAGCAGTACTTC
clone_size: NA; d_call: NA; j_call: TRBJ1-5; v_call: TRBV2; cdr3_aa: CASRWRVGGNQPQHF; cdr3_nt: TGTGCCAGCAGATGGAGGGTCGGGGGCAATCAGCCCCAGCATTTT
clone_size: once; d_call: TRBD1; j_call: TRBJ1-1; v_call: TRBV19; cdr3_aa: CATRRGLEAFF; cdr3_nt: TGTGCCACACGAAGGGGGCTAGAAGCTTTCTTT
clone_size: NA; d_call: NA; j_call: TRBJ1-5; v_call: TRBV7-9; cdr3_aa: CASSVGGSNQPQHF; cdr3_nt: TGTGCCAGCAGCGTAGGGGGTTCCAATCAGCCCCAGCATTTT
clone_size: few; d_call: NA; j_call: TRBJ1-2; v_call: TRBV9; cdr3_aa: CASSPPRGGALNYGYTF; cdr3_nt: TGTGCCAGCAGCCCCCCTCGTGGGGGCGCGCTTAACTATGGCTACACCTTC
clone_size: NA; d_call: TRBD2; j_call: TRBJ2-5; v_call: TRBV19; cdr3_aa: CASSTPGLQETQYF; cdr3_nt: TGTGCCAGTAGTACTCCGGGACTACAAGAGACCCAGTACTTC
clone_size: NA; d_call: TRBD2; j_call: TRBJ2-2; v_call: TRBV18; cdr3_aa: CASSPGLAGLGAGELFF; cdr3_nt: TGTGCCAGCTCACCAGGACTAGCGGGACTTGGAGCCGGGGAGCTGTTTTTT
clone_size: NA; d_call: NA; j_call: TRBJ2-3; v_call: TRBV5-1; cdr3_aa: CASSPTTVSDTQYF; cdr3_nt: TGCGCCAGCAGCCCGACGACAGTCTCAGATACGCAGTATTTT
clone_size: once; d_call: NA; j_call: TRBJ2-7; v_call: TRBV30; cdr3_aa: CAWIGDRNRDHEQYF; cdr3_nt: TGTGCCTGGATAGGTGACCGAAACAGGGACCACGAGCAGTACTTC
clone_size: NA; d_call: TRBD2; j_call: TRBJ2-3; v_call: TRBV27; cdr3_aa: CASSGLAGGGGDTQYF; cdr3_nt: TGTGCCAGCAGTGGGCTGGCGGGAGGGGGAGGGGATACGCAGTATTTT
clone_size: once; d_call: TRBD1; j_call: TRBJ1-2; v_call: TRBV18; cdr3_aa: CASSSRGQNYGYTF; cdr3_nt: TGTGCCAGCTCATCCCGGGGACAGAACTATGGCTACACCTTC
clone_size: NA; d_call: NA; j_call: TRBJ1-5; v_call: TRBV9; cdr3_aa: CASSVGPTGLGNQPQHF; cdr3_nt: TGTGCCAGCAGCGTAGGGCCAACAGGGCTGGGCAATCAGCCCCAGCATTTT
clone_size: NA; d_call: NA; j_call: TRBJ2-2; v_call: TRBV2; cdr3_aa: CASRDSNTGELFF; cdr3_nt: TGTGCCAGCAGAGACAGTAACACCGGGGAGCTGTTTTTT
clone_size: NA; d_call: TRBD2; j_call: TRBJ2-1; v_call: TRBV15; cdr3_aa: CATQRPTSNHNEQFF; cdr3_nt: TGTGCCACCCAAAGGCCGACTAGCAATCACAATGAGCAGTTCTTC
clone_size: NA; d_call: TRBD2; j_call: TRBJ2-7; v_call: TRBV29-1; cdr3_aa: CSVLAGAYEQYF; cdr3_nt: TGCAGCGTTCTAGCGGGAGCTTACGAGCAGTACTTC
clone_size: NA; d_call: NA; j_call: TRBJ1-4; v_call: TRBV27; cdr3_aa: CASSLTREDNEKLFF; cdr3_nt: TGTGCCAGCAGTTTAACCCGGGAAGATAATGAAAAACTGTTTTTT